The clone carrying this T cell receptor (beta chain) was detected ten times or more. There are 13 residues in the CDR3. Deletions cut 6 bases from V and 4 bases from J, with 12 bases between. CDR1 is MNHNS, CDR2 SASEGT, per germline. These data are taken from a study of T cells in Graves' hyperthyroidism and ophthalmopathy. The cohort's ophthalmopathy patients, a group with duration under 3 months, had a Clinical Activity Score of at least 3 and a NOSPECS grade of at least 4. This sample holds PBMCs from 8 to 10 ml fresh peripheral blood. TCR beta CDR3 regions were amplified from RNA. The TCR CDR3 first-round RT-PCR relied on the HTBI primer set. Via MiXCR, TCRdb re-called the multiplex PCR reads, giving one row per CDR3 protein. Of hundreds of thousands of distinct CDR3 sequences listed, around 22% are singletons.

The sample was blood. The receptor was derived from a woman aged 25 to 45 with Graves' ophthalmopathy. The J gene is TRBJ1-1, the V gene TRBV6-1; the D gene is possibly TRBD1 (5 bases). In DNA form, the CDR3 reads TGTGCCAGCAGGGCAGGGACGGCCACTGAAGCTTTCTTT. As protein: CASRAGTATEAFF.